This record looks at one TCR beta chain sequence and its context. Its specificity is not known. The sample is drawn from a study of cytomegalovirus exposure and HLA in healthy donors. The primer mix had 60 Vbeta and 13 Jbeta primers. TCRdb's table, derived via immunoSEQ multiplex PCR, lists solely in-frame clones and lacks some. Of around 29,000 clones in the sample, approximately 62% are singletons; the top ten hold more than 40%. Findings and caveats of the study: TCR beta chains associated with HLA were, in a later analysis, more clonally expanded than equally common others. About 87% or about 30% of the time was how often most TCR beta V segments were productive, according to an earlier analysis.

Germline V lookup: CDR1 SGDLS, CDR2 YYNGEE. The CDR3 loop spans 12 amino acids. V gave up 3 bases and J gave up 9 bases, with 12 bases separating them. This sequence originates from a male donor in good health and CMV-seropositive. Sequencing was performed on PBMCs. The chain recombines TRBV9 with TRBJ2-5; D may be TRBD1 (6 bases). CDR3 bases: TGTGCCAGCAGCGCCTTGCCAGGGGCCCAGTACTTC. It encodes CASSALPGAQYF.